This T cell receptor beta chain is from a study of identical twins. Broader study findings: The authors drew conclusions from cross-sectional statistical analysis rather than following the same donors.

TCRdb analysed the 5' RACE reads with MiXCR anew, one entry per CDR3 protein. The sample carries 700,000 or so distinct CDR3 sequences, over 8.5% recorded once. The CDR3 length is 15 residues. In germline, CDR1 is SEHNR, CDR2 FQNEAQ (reference sequence). V trimming: 5 bases; J trimming: 4 bases; junction bases outside the gene matches: 10. This clonotype was counted at least ten times. What it binds is unknown. This same sample was also taken into another study, of yellow fever vaccine responses in identical twins.

The V gene is TRBV7-9, the J gene TRBJ2-7; 8 nucleotides match TRBD1. This receptor was taken from a woman younger than 35 in good health. Sample: PBMCs. CDR3 coding DNA: TGTGCCAGCAGCCAGACGGGGCAGGGGGCTTACGAGCAGTACTTC. Its protein is CASSQTGQGAYEQYF.